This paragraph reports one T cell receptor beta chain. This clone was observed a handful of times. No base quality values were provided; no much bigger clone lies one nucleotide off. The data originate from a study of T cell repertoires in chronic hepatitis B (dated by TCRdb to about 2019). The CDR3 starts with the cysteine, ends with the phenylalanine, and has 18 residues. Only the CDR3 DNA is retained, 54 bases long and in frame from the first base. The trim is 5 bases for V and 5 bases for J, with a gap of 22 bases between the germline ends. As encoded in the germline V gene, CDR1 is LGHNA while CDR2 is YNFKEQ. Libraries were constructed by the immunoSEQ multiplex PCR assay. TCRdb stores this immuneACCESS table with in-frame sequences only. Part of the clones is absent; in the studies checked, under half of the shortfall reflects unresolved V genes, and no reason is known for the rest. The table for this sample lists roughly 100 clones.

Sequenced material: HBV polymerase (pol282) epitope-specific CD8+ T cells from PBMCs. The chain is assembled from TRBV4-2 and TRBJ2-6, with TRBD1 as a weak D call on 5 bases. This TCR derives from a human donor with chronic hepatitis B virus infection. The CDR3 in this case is CASSDFDKGQSRANVLTF. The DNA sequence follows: TGTGCCAGCAGCGATTTTGACAAAGGACAAAGTCGGGCCAACGTCCTGACTTTC.